The following is a T cell receptor (beta chain) sequence with its context. The source of the sample is a study of blood T cell repertoires in COVID-19. Germline-derived CDR1 and CDR2 are SGDLS and YYNGEE. V lost 4 bases, J lost 7 bases, and 10 bases stayed unmatched. The CDR3 contains 15 residues. Assay: immunoSEQ multiplex PCR; the TCRdb copy retains only in-frame clones and omits some. Of about 50,000 clones listed, 75% to 90% are singletons. J is TRBJ2-2 and V is TRBV9, with 7 positions matching TRBD1. This clonotype was obtained from a human donor with active COVID-19. The donor label of this sample is uncertain. Material for sequencing was peripheral blood. The CDR3 protein is CASSPSTGKVGELFF. CDR3 bases: TGTGCCAGCAGCCCCTCGACAGGGAAGGTCGGGGAGCTGTTTTTT.